The 31 T cell receptor beta chains presented below share a single source sample, sequenced in a study of T cell responses to AZD1222 COVID-19 vaccine. TCRdb keeps only in-frame clones here, not all; method: immunoSEQ multiplex PCR. This table has 150,000 or so clones, 88% appearing once. Sample: peripheral blood, taken on day 0 of AZD1222 vaccination. These receptors were collected from an adult in good health.

A remark on this clone: The germline gene is not matched at one end of the junction; a read error may be the cause. This rearrangement joins TRBV9 to TRBJ1-4; D not resolved. Germline V lookup: CDR1 SGDLS, CDR2 YYNGEE. The CDR3 has 17 amino acids. CDR3 coding DNA: TGTGCCAGCACCGTACTGACGCGCACTCTCCGAAATGAAAAACTGTTTTTT. The encoded protein is CASTVLTRTLRNEKLFF.

The rearrangement joins TRBV19 to TRBJ1-1, with D hard to call. The CDR3 is made up of 15 amino acids. Germline V lookup: CDR1 LNHDA, CDR2 SQIVND (reference sequence). V was clipped by 0 bases and J by 5 bases, with 13 bases between them. CDR3 sequence: CASSIDGTSATEAFF. Here the CDR3 DNA reads TGTGCCAGTAGTATAGATGGTACGTCGGCTACTGAAGCTTTCTTT. Complete variable domain (other parts from reference TRBV19 and TRBJ1-1): DGGITQSPKYLFRKEGQNVTLSCEQNLNHDAMYWYRQDPGQGLRLIYYSQIVNDFQKGDIAEGYSVSREKKESFPLTVTSAQKNPTAFYLCASSIDGTSATEAFFGQGTRLTVV.

In this sample, this clone turned up a few times. This chain uses TRBV28 with TRBJ2-3; possibly TRBD2 for D (5 bases). V lost 10 bases to trimming and J lost 5 bases, with 16 bases between them. There are 13 residues in the CDR3. Germline-derived CDR1 and CDR2 are MDHEN and SYDVKM. This chain's CDR3 is CATTGNLGDTQYF. CDR3 sequence (DNA): TGTGCCACGACGGGAAACTTGGGAGATACGCAGTATTTT.

The rearrangement joins TRBV2 to TRBJ1-3; no definite D call. Per the germline V gene, CDR1 is SNHLY and CDR2 is FYNNEI. The CDR3 loop spans 15 amino acids. Trimming shortened V by 1 base and J by 4 bases, and 11 bases separated the two germline ends. In DNA form, the CDR3 reads TGTGCCAGCAGTGAAGTGCGGGCAAGGGGAAACACCATATATTTT. Encoded protein: CASSEVRARGNTIYF.

This chain connects TRBV6-2 or TRBV6-3 to TRBJ2-5, with D unclear. The CDR3 spans 14 residues. Looked up from germline, CDR1 is MNHEY and CDR2 is SVGEGT. V shed 4 bases and J shed 1 base, with 10 bases lying between them. The DNA of the CDR3 is TGTGCCAGCAGTTTGACAATCCTCCAAGAGACCCAGTACTTC. It is translated as CASSLTILQETQYF.

The chain joins TRBV28 to TRBJ2-5; D call uncertain. Germline V gives CDR1 MDHEN, CDR2 SYDVKM. The V and J ends lost 10 bases and 1 base respectively, with 10 bases between them. The CDR3 is 12 amino acids. The CDR3 DNA sequence: TGTGCCACCACATTTGCCCAAGAGACCCAGTACTTC. Protein product: CATTFAQETQYF. The variable domain in full, with the rest retrieved from reference TRBV28 and TRBJ2-5, is DVKVTQSSRYLVKRTGEKVFLECVQDMDHENMFWYRQDPGLGLRLIYFSYDVKMKEKGDIPEGYSVSREKKERFSLILESASTNQTSMYLCATTFAQETQYFGPGTRLLVL.

In DNA form, the CDR3 reads TGTGCCAGCAGCCAAGATGGGGCGGGAGAGACCCAGTACTTC. Translating gives CASSQDGAGETQYF. The rearrangement joins TRBV4-2 to TRBJ2-5, with D perhaps matching TRBD1 or TRBD2 (5 bases each). The V end was cut by 0 bases, the J end by 4 bases, with 9 bases between. The germline V gene encodes CDR1 LGHNA and CDR2 YNFKEQ. The CDR3 consists of 14 residues.

This chain joins TRBV5-1 and TRBJ2-3; 7 bases map to TRBD1. The CDR3 contains 15 residues. Germline lookup yields CDR1 SGHRS and CDR2 YFSETQ. Unmatched junction bases numbered 4, after V lost 1 base and J lost 2 bases. The CDR3 here is CASSLWTGLTDTQYF. The DNA for the CDR3 is TGCGCCAGCAGCTTGTGGACAGGCCTCACAGATACGCAGTATTTT.

V usage is TRBV18 and J usage is TRBJ2-1; D may be TRBD2 (6 bases). From germline, CDR1 is KGHSH and CDR2 LQKENI. The CDR3 runs to 16 residues. Trimming pared 1 base from V and 5 bases from J, leaving 15 bases between. CDR3 amino acids: CASSPQGLEGHNEQFF. The DNA for the CDR3 is TGTGCCAGCTCACCACAAGGGTTGGAGGGACACAATGAGCAGTTCTTC.

The chain uses TRBV19 and TRBJ2-2, with 9 bases lining up with TRBD2. CDR3 length: 18 amino acids. CDR1 and CDR2 (germline): LNHDA, SQIVND (reference sequence). Losses at the gene ends were 1 base for V and 5 bases for J; bases not matched to a gene: 11. As DNA, the CDR3 is TGTGCCAGTAGTATAGTAGGGCTAGCGGGAAGAAAAACCGGGGAGCTGTTTTTT. This translates into CASSIVGLAGRKTGELFF.

The chain combines TRBV14 with TRBJ1-2; D uncertain. Germline CDR1 SGHDN, CDR2 FVKESK. V lost 0 bases, J lost 0 bases, and 8 bases lay in between. This CDR3 is 15 amino acids long. In DNA, the CDR3 is TGTGCCAGCAGCCAAGATTCCGGTTCTAACTATGGCTACACCTTC. Protein product: CASSQDSGSNYGYTF.

V is TRBV27 and J is TRBJ2-6; either TRBD1 or TRBD2 may fit D (6 bases each). Trimming cost V 4 bases and J 4 bases, with 20 bases left between them. The CDR3 sequence is 18 residues long. Germline-derived CDR1 and CDR2 are MNHEY and SMNVEV (reference sequence). The CDR3 region has the DNA TGTGCCAGCAGTTCCCGACCGACGGGGGCGGGAGGGGCCAACGTCCTGACTTTC. The encoded protein is CASSSRPTGAGGANVLTF.

In this sample, this clone turned up a few times. V gene TRBV11-1 combines with J gene TRBJ1-5, with no clear D. CDR3 size: 15 residues. CDR1 and CDR2 (germline): SGHAT, FQDESV (reference sequence). Trimming shortened V by 2 bases and J by 0 bases, and 8 bases separated the two germline ends. The CDR3, as DNA: TGTGCCAGCAGCTTATCGAGCCATAGCAATCAGCCCCAGCATTTT. The encoded protein is CASSLSSHSNQPQHF.

V gene TRBV18 combines with J gene TRBJ2-7; the D gene is possibly TRBD2 (7 bases). The V and J ends lost 3 bases and 4 bases respectively, with 13 bases between them. Germline CDR1 is KGHSH and CDR2 is LQKENI. The CDR3 runs 14 residues. CDR3 nucleotide sequence: TGTGCCAGCTCACCTCAGGGGAGGGGATACGAGCAGTACTTC. Its translation is CASSPQGRGYEQYF.

In this sample, this clone turned up a few times. The V gene is TRBV10-3, the J gene TRBJ2-5; unclear D gene. Per the germline V gene, CDR1 is ENHRY and CDR2 is SYGVKD. The CDR3 has 13 residues. V dropped 10 bases and J dropped 2 bases, with 14 bases sitting between them. The CDR3 DNA reads TGTGCCACGCTGGCGGAAGGGCAAGAGACCCAGTACTTC. It encodes CATLAEGQETQYF.

The chain combines TRBV27 with TRBJ2-7, with no clear D. V was cut by 4 bases and J by 4 bases, with 17 bases left in between. The V gene's germline CDR1 is MNHEY and CDR2 SMNVEV (reference sequence). The CDR3 spans 15 residues. CDR3 amino acids: CASSSPGLGFYEQYF. In DNA, the CDR3 is TGTGCCAGCAGTTCCCCGGGTCTCGGGTTTTACGAGCAGTACTTC.

The CDR3 DNA reads TGTGCCAGCTCACCACCCCTACTAGCGGGAGCAGGAAATGAGCAGTTCTTC. It translates to CASSPPLLAGAGNEQFF. J is TRBJ2-1 and V is TRBV18; 11 bases agree with TRBD2. CDR3 size: 17 residues. The germline V gene encodes CDR1 KGHSH and CDR2 LQKENI. Trimming cost V 0 bases and J 7 bases; bases outside gene matches: 8.

As DNA, the CDR3 is TGTGCCATCAGTGACCAGGTGAGGGGCGGGAATAATGAGCAGTTCTTC. It yields the protein CAISDQVRGGNNEQFF. The rearrangement uses TRBV10-3 and TRBJ2-1, with TRBD2 as a possible D gene (6 bases). This CDR3 is built from 16 residues. Trimming cost V 3 bases and J 7 bases, with 19 bases left between them. Germline CDR1 reads ENHRY; CDR2 reads SYGVKD.

The chain recombines TRBV28 with TRBJ1-2, with unresolved D. Germline V gives CDR1 MDHEN, CDR2 SYDVKM. This CDR3 is built from 13 residues. V was shortened by 4 bases and J by 4 bases, with 10 bases between the two germline ends. CDR3 nucleotide sequence: TGTGCCAGCAGTTCTGGGGTCCCCTATGGCTACACCTTC. It is translated as CASSSGVPYGYTF.

The chain is built from TRBV9 and TRBJ2-3; TRBD2 matches 9 bases. In germline, CDR1 is SGDLS, CDR2 YYNGEE. There are 16 residues in the CDR3. Trimming took 0 bases from V and 3 from J; bases not matched to a gene: 5. The CDR3: CASSVAAGGPTDTQYF. In nucleotides, the CDR3 is TGTGCCAGCAGCGTAGCGGCGGGAGGGCCTACAGATACGCAGTATTTT.

This clone was seen once. The rearrangement joins TRBV28 to TRBJ1-2; D uncertain. The CDR3 extends over 12 amino acids. Germline-derived CDR1 and CDR2 are MDHEN and SYDVKM. V gave up 7 bases and J gave up 5 bases, with 11 bases separating them. The CDR3 sequence: CASIGKIYGYTF. The CDR3 region has the DNA TGTGCCAGCATAGGAAAAATATATGGCTACACCTTC.

This clone was recorded once. The genes are TRBV28 and TRBJ1-5; 7 bases are a match to TRBD1. CDR1 and CDR2 from the germline V gene are MDHEN and SYDVKM. After removal of 7 bases from V and 11 bases from J, the junction contained 11 bases not matched to a gene. This CDR3 region has 13 residues. The CDR3 coding sequence is TGTGCCAGCACCGTCCGACAGGGTATGTCCCAGCATTTT. Translated, it gives CASTVRQGMSQHF.

The chain links TRBV7-9 to TRBJ1-1; 7 positions agree with TRBD1. V dropped 1 base and J dropped 5; count of bases not matched to a gene: 7. Germline V gene sequence: CDR1 SEHNR, CDR2 FQNEAQ (reference sequence). The CDR3 has 15 residues. The CDR3 DNA reads as TGTGCCAGCAGCTTAGGTCAGGGGGACTGGACTGAAGCTTTCTTT. It encodes CASSLGQGDWTEAFF.

The V call is TRBV28, the J call TRBJ1-2, with a tentative D call TRBD1 (6 bases). The germline V gene has CDR1 MDHEN and CDR2 SYDVKM. V was trimmed by 7 bases and J by 6 bases, leaving 12 bases between them. This CDR3 spans 12 amino acids. The CDR3 DNA follows: TGTGCCAGCACCCAACAGGGTAATGGCTACACCTTC. This gives the protein CASTQQGNGYTF.

Only one count was recorded for this clone. This chain connects TRBV6-4 to TRBJ2-7; D is unclear. The V gene lost 2 bases and the J gene lost 6 bases, with 11 bases spanning the gap. Per germline, CDR1 MRHNA and CDR2 SNTAGT. CDR3 size: 13 residues. The CDR3 sequence is CASSDAPAGEQYF. CDR3 sequence (DNA): TGTGCCAGCAGTGACGCCCCGGCAGGCGAGCAGTACTTC.

V usage is TRBV15 and J usage is TRBJ1-2; tentative D call: TRBD1 (6 bases). CDR1 and CDR2 (germline): LNHNV, YYDKDF (reference sequence). Trimming left V 5 bases short and J 4 bases short, with 11 bases between. The CDR3 totals 13 residues. The CDR3 bases are TGTGCCACCAGCGAGACAGGTCTCTATGGCTACACCTTC. This translates into CATSETGLYGYTF. Full variable domain (missing parts from reference TRBV15 and TRBJ1-2): DAMVIQNPRYQVTQFGKPVTLSCSQTLNHNVMYWYQQKSSQAPKLLFHYYDKDFNNEADTPDNFQSRRPNTSFCFLDIRSPGLGDTAMYLCATSETGLYGYTFGSGTRLTVV.

This chain links TRBV29-1 with TRBJ1-2; D gene uncertain. V gave up 1 base and J gave up 2 bases, with 5 bases separating them. In germline, CDR1 is SQVTM, CDR2 ANQGSEA. This CDR3 comprises 12 residues. CDR3 region: CSVEAPNYGYTF. The CDR3 bases are TGCAGCGTTGAAGCTCCGAACTATGGCTACACCTTC.

The CDR3 loop is CASSQTGWGTEAFF. DNA for the CDR3: TGCGCCAGCAGCCAAACAGGGTGGGGCACTGAAGCTTTCTTT. This rearrangement joins TRBV4-3 to TRBJ1-1; TRBD1 might be the D (6 bases). This CDR3 is built from 14 residues. The germline V gene encodes CDR1 LGHNA and CDR2 YSLEER. V lost 2 bases, J lost 4 bases, and 11 bases lay in between.

CDR3 in amino acids: CASSQLGGDEQYF. The CDR3 nucleotides are TGCGCCAGCAGCCAGCTAGGAGGCGACGAGCAGTACTTC. This chain connects TRBV4-1 to TRBJ2-7; maybe TRBD2 (5 bases). Germline CDR1 is MGHRA and CDR2 is YSYEKL. The CDR3 is made up of 13 amino acids. V lost 3 bases and J lost 5, with 11 bases in between.

V is TRBV19 and J is TRBJ1-1, with unresolved D. V gave up 6 bases and J gave up 6 bases, with 8 bases separating them. The CDR3 sequence is 11 residues long. Looked up from germline, CDR1 is LNHDA and CDR2 is SQIVND (reference sequence). CDR3 sequence: CASRDWAEAFF. CDR3 DNA sequence: TGTGCCAGTAGAGATTGGGCTGAAGCTTTCTTT.

The rearrangement links TRBV10-3 to TRBJ1-1, with D possibly being TRBD1 (6 bases). This CDR3 spans 12 amino acids. Germline assignment: CDR1 ENHRY and CDR2 SYGVKD. The V and J ends lost 11 bases and 5 bases respectively, with 15 bases between them. CDR3 loop: CAAGADGTEAFF. The DNA for the CDR3 is TGTGCCGCAGGGGCCGATGGGACTGAAGCTTTCTTT.